A single TCR beta chain is shown here with its context. With V trimmed by 4 bases and J by 6 bases, 0 bases remained unmatched. Germline V gene lookup returns CDR1 SNHLY and CDR2 FYNNEI. The CDR3 is 12 amino acids. Original analysis: Nucleated cell counts were estimated from reference gene primer amplification. The assay was immunoSEQ multiplex PCR, and TCRdb's table has in-frame clones only and misses some. V, J and clone size are taken as reported in that table, and D and trimming were inferred from the DNA itself. Here the sample spans nearly 110,000 clones, 71% being singletons. The sample originates from a study of blood T cell repertoires in COVID-19. Study details: Sites across the United States, Italy and Spain contributed samples from acute and convalescent COVID-19. The analysed material was cDNA or gDNA that came from T cells, B-cell-depleted T cells, or PBMCs.

Source material: peripheral blood. The TCR sequence derives from a human donor with acute or convalescent COVID-19. The donor label of this sample is uncertain. This chain links TRBV2 with TRBJ1-2; 9 bases align to TRBD1. DNA for the CDR3: TGTGCCAGCAGTGGGACAGGGGATGGCTACACCTTC. This encodes CASSGTGDGYTF.